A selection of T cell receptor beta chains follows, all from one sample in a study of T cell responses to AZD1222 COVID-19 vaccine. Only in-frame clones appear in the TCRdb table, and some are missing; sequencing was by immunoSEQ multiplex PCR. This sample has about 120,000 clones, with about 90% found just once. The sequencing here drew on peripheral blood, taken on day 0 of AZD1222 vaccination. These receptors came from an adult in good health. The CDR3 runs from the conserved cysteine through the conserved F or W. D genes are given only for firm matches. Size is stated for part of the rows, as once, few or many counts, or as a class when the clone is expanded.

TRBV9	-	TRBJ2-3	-	TGTGCCAGCAGCGTTGGGGACGGACAGTACACAGATACGCAGTATTTT	CASSVGDGQYTDTQYF
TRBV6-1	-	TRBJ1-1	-	TGTGCCAGCAGTGAAAAGGGGGGGCAGAACACTGAAGCTTTCTTT	CASSEKGGQNTEAFF
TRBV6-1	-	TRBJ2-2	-	TGTGCCAGCAGTGAATTCCACACCGGGGAGCTGTTTTTT	CASSEFHTGELFF
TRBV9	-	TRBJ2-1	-	TGTGCCAGCAGCGCCAGTTTTGACTCGAGAGCGCGCGATGAGCAGTTCTTC	CASSASFDSRARDEQFF
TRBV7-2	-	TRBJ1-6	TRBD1	TGTGCCAGCAGCCCGCGGGACAGCTCCTATAATTCACCCCTCCACTTT	CASSPRDSSYNSPLHF
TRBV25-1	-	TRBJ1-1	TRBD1	TGTGCCAGCAGTGAATCTTCACAGGGGGCGCAGGGTGAAGCTTTCTTT	CASSESSQGAQGEAFF
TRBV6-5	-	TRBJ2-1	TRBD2	TGTGCCAGCGGTTGGAAGGGGACTAGCACTTCGTTGTTCTTC	CASGWKGTSTSLFF
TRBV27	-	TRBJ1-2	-	TGTGCCAGCAGTTTCGACGGGATCTATGGCTACACCTTC	CASSFDGIYGYTF
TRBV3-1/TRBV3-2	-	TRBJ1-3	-	TGTGCCAGCAGCCAAGTTAGGTCTACCGGAAACACCATATATTTT	CASSQVRSTGNTIYF
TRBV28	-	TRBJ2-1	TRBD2	TGTGCCAGCAGTTTCCCTTCGGGAGGGCCCGGGGATGAGCAGTTCTTC	CASSFPSGGPGDEQFF
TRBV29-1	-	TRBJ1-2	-	TGCAGCGTTGAGGGCCCCCTGGAGGGCGCGGATGGCTACACCTTC	CSVEGPLEGADGYTF
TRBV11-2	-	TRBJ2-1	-	TGTGCCAGCAGCTTAGTGGACTGGGGCGGCCCCTACCCCAATGAGCAGTTCTTC	CASSLVDWGGPYPNEQFF
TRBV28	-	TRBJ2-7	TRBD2	TGTGCCAGCAGTGGACTAGCGGGCCAAACATCCTACGAGCAGTACTTC	CASSGLAGQTSYEQYF
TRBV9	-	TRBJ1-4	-	TGTGCCAGCAGCCCAAGGGCAGGCGCCAGGGAAAAACTGTTTTTT	CASSPRAGAREKLFF
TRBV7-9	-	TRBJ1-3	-	TGTGCCAGCAGCTTAAGTATAGCTGGAAACACCATATATTTT	CASSLSIAGNTIYF
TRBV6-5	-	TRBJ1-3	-	TGTGCCAGCATAGGGGAAGTTGGGGAGCACATATATTTT	CASIGEVGEHIYF
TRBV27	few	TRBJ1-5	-	TGTGCCAGCAGTGTCGGGACGGAAAATCAGCCCCAGCATTTT	CASSVGTENQPQHF
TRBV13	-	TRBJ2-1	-	TGTGCCAGCACCCCCGAGAACGGGATCGGGTACAATGAGCAGTTCTTC	CASTPENGIGYNEQFF
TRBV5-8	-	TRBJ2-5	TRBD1	TGTGCCAGCAGCTACGGGACAGTCCAAGAGACCCAGTACTTC	CASSYGTVQETQYF
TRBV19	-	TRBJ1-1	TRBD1	TGTGCCAGTAGTGAACAGGGGGGTACTGAAGCTTTCTTT	CASSEQGGTEAFF
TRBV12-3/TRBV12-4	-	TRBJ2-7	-	TGTGCCAGCAGCGCCGGTTACGAGCAGTACTTC	CASSAGYEQYF
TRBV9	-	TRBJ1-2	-	TGTGCCAGCAGCCCTGTCCCGGGTCCACATTATGGCTACACCTTC	CASSPVPGPHYGYTF
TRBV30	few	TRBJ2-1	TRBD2	TGTGCCTGGGGGGGACTAGCGGTTAATGAGCAGTTCTTC	CAWGGLAVNEQFF
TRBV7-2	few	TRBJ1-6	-	TGTGCCAGCAGTTCGAGGTGGGGGAGGTTTTCTCGTAATTCACCCCTCCACTTT	CASSSRWGRFSRNSPLHF
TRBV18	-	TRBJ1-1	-	TGTGCCAGCTCACCAGGGAACACTGAAGCTTTCTTT	CASSPGNTEAFF
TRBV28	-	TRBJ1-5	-	TGTGCCAGCAGTTTAGAGGACACAAGGGTAGAGCCCCAGCATTTT	CASSLEDTRVEPQHF
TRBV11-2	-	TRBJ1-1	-	TGTGCCAGCAGCTCCACGACAGGCGCAAACACTGAAGCTTTCTTT	CASSSTTGANTEAFF
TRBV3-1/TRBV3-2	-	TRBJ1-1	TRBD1	TGTGCCAGCAGTCATAGACGGACAGGAGTTATGAACACTGAAGCTTTCTTT	CASSHRRTGVMNTEAFF
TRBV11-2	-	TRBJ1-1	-	TGTGCCAGCAGCTTAGTGGGACGGGGGAACACTGAAGCTTTCTTT	CASSLVGRGNTEAFF
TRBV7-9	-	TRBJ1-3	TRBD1	TGTGCCAGCAGCTTTACAGGGGCTGGAAACACCATATATTTT	CASSFTGAGNTIYF
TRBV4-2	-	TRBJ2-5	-	TGTGCCAGCAGCCACATAAGCCCGGGGGCTAAGACTTTTAGCGAGACCCAGTACTTC	CASSHISPGAKTFSETQYF
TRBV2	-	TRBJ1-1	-	TGTGCCAGCAGCTCGAGGACGGGGAACACTGAAGCTTTCTTT	CASSSRTGNTEAFF
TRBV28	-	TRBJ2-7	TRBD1	TGTGCCAGCAGTTTATGGAACCGGGACAGGGGTCTCTACGAGCAGTACTTC	CASSLWNRDRGLYEQYF
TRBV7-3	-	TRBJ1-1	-	TGTGCCAGCAGCTTAAACTCGGTGAGGAACACTGAAGCTTTCTTT	CASSLNSVRNTEAFF
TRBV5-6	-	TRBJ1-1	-	TGTGCCAGCAGTGGGGTGGCGGCGGTAGCTTTCTTT	CASSGVAAVAFF
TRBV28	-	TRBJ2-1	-	TGTGCCAGCAGTGACAGCGTAAAGTTCTTC	CASSDSVKFF
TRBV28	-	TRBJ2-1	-	TGTGCCAGCACGGGGAATTACAATGAGCAGTTCTTC	CASTGNYNEQFF
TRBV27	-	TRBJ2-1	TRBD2	TGTGCCAGCAGTGTACCGGGAACAGGGGTAGCGGGGGGATCCTACAATGAGCAGTTCTTC	CASSVPGTGVAGGSYNEQFF
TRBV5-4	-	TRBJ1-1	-	TGTGCCGCCTTCACAAGTGGACAGCACACTGAAGCTTTCTTT	CAAFTSGQHTEAFF
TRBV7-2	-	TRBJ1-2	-	TGTGCCAGCAGCTTAGCATCGGGGGGACCTTACACCTTC	CASSLASGGPYTF
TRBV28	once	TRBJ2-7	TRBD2	TGTGCCAGCAGTTCTCCGGCCTCCGGGACTAGCTACGAGCAGTACTTC	CASSSPASGTSYEQYF
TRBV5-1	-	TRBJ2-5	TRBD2	TGCGCCAGCAGCTTGGGGACTAGCGGGAGTATAGAGACCCAGTACTTC	CASSLGTSGSIETQYF
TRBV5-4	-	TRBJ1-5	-	TGTGCCAGCAACGCCCCGCTAGGGGTGAGCAATCAGCCCCAGCATTTT	CASNAPLGVSNQPQHF
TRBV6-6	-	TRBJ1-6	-	TGTGCCAGCAGCCTCCGGGAGCCATCCGGGGCGAGCTCCTATAATTCACCCCTCCACTTT	CASSLREPSGASSYNSPLHF
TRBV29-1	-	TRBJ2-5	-	TGCAGCGTTGGGGGGCCCCAGGGGAAGGACCAAGAGACCCAGTACTTC	CSVGGPQGKDQETQYF
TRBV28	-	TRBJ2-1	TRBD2	TGTGCCAGCAGTTTACAGGGACTAGCGGGAGTTGAGCAGTTCTTC	CASSLQGLAGVEQFF
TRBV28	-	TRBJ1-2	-	TGTGCCAGCAGTTCATTGTGGGGCAACTATGGCTACACCTTC	CASSSLWGNYGYTF
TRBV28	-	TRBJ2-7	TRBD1	TGTGCCAGCAGTTCGACCGGGACAGGGGACTACGAGCAGTACTTC	CASSSTGTGDYEQYF
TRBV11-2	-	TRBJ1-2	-	TGTGCCAGCAGCTCACCCGACGTGAATGTAGGCTACACCTTC	CASSSPDVNVGYTF